Listed here is a single T cell receptor beta chain. The antigen remains undetermined. Recent acute infections and vaccinations were absent in the healthy HIV-negative adult donors. The entry originates in a study of shared clonotypes between healthy human individuals. Overall study: Every donor yielded three CD4 naive, three CD4 memory, two CD8 naive and one CD8 memory plate. General study points: Rarefaction gave evidence that sorted-subset sequencing remained incomplete despite large depth.

When replicate PCRs were run on sorted subsets, they used 150 to 250 ng DNA, 30,000 to 35,000 T cell genomes. The protocol was immunoSEQ multiplex PCR, while the TCRdb copy is restricted to in-frame clones and leaves out a portion. The data contain about 1 million clones, about 80% of them seen just once; the ten biggest clones take up approximately 1.5%. The CDR3 has 13 residues. Trimming left V 4 bases short and J 9 bases short, with 14 bases between. Germline CDR1 SGHRS, CDR2 YFSETQ. The receptor was isolated from a man aged 18 to 29 in good health. V gene TRBV5-1 combines with J gene TRBJ2-1, with D possibly TRBD1 on 5 matching bases. The specimen sequenced was memory CD4+ T cells sorted from blood. Described subset: CD45RA-negative fraction. The CDR3 here is CASSKDTPSEQFF. CDR3 bases: TGCGCCAGCAGCAAGGACACGCCTAGTGAGCAGTTCTTC.